This entry lists 2 T cell receptor beta chains sequenced from one sample in a study of molecular identifiers for immune sequencing clone quantification. Using its own MiXCR run on the PCR reads, TCRdb lists one record per CDR3 protein. This table holds around 480,000 distinct CDR3 sequences, roughly 26% found once. The sample was naive CD8+ T cells from blood, with Jurkat cell RNA spiked in. Sample subset: FACS-sorted CD8+CD4-CCR7+CD45RA+ naive T cells. Receptor source: a human donor in good health. Some libraries in this study had Jurkat cell RNA spiked in.

This clonotype came up a few times. Here the CDR3 omits its conserved ending phenylalanine or tryptophan, so a read error is the likely source. CDR3 bases: TGTGCCAGCAGTTGGGACATCGAAGCTTTCTCT. Translating it yields CASSWDIEAFS. The chain carries TRBV6-2 or TRBV6-3 and TRBJ1-1; D possibly corresponds to TRBD1 (6 bases). The V and J ends lost 4 bases and 8 bases respectively, with 8 bases between them. Germline loops: CDR1 MNHEY, CDR2 SVGEGT. The CDR3 has 11 residues.

Remarks on this clonotype: Possible read error: a much larger clone is one base away. J is TRBJ2-3 and V is TRBV7-2, with D possibly called TRBD1 or TRBD2 (5 bases each). Germline loops: CDR1 SGHTA, CDR2 FQGNSA. The V end was cut by 1 base, the J end by 2 bases, with 10 bases between. The CDR3 has 15 residues. The chain's CDR3 is CASSLGDGYTDTQYF. In nucleotides, the CDR3 is TGTGCCAGCAGCTTAGGGGACGGATACACAGATACGCAGTATTTT. Full variable domain (rest looked up from reference TRBV7-2 and TRBJ2-3): GAGVSQSPSNKVTEKGKDVELRCDPISGHTALYWYRQSLGQGLEFLIYFQGNSAPDKSGLPSDRFSAERTGGSVSTLTIQRTQQEDSAVYLCASSLGDGYTDTQYFGPGTRLTVL.